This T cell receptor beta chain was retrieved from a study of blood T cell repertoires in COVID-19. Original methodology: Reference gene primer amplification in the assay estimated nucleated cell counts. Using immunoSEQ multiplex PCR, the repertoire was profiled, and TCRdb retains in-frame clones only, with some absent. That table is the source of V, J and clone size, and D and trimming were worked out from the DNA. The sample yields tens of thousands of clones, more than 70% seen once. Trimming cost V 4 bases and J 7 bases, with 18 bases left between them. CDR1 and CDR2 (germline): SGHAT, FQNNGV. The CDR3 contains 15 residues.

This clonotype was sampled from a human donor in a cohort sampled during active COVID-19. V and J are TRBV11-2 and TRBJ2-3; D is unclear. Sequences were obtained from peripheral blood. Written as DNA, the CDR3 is TGTGCCAGCAGCTATCCTCGGAGCGTCACGAATACGCAGTATTTT. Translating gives CASSYPRSVTNTQYF.